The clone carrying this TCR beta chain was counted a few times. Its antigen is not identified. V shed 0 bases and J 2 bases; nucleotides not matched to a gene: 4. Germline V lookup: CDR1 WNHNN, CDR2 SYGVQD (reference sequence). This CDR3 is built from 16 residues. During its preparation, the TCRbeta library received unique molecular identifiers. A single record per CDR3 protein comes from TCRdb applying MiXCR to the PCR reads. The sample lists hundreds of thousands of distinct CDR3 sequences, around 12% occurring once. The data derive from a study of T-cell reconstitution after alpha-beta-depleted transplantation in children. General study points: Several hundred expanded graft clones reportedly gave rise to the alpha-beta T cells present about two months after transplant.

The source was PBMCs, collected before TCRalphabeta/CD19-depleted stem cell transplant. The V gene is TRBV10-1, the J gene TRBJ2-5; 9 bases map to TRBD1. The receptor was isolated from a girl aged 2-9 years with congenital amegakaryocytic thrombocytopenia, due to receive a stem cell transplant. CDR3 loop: CASSESAGTGQETQYF. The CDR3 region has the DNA TGCGCCAGCAGTGAGTCTGCCGGGACAGGGCAAGAGACCCAGTACTTC.